These 19 T cell receptor beta chains share one sample of origin, sequenced in a study of blood T cell repertoires in COVID-19. TCRdb keeps only in-frame clones here, not all; method: immunoSEQ multiplex PCR. This table has 100,000 to 150,000 clones, around 63% appearing once. Sequencing was performed on peripheral blood. The receptors were gathered from a woman in her 70s with acute or convalescent COVID-19.

V usage is TRBV18 and J usage is TRBJ2-1; 15 positions agree with TRBD2. CDR1 KGHSH and CDR2 LQKENI come from the germline V gene. The CDR3 is 16 amino acids. Losses at the gene ends were 3 bases for V and 9 bases for J; bases not matched to a gene: 6. CDR3 amino acids: CASSPQGLAGGIEQFF. CDR3 in DNA: TGTGCCAGCTCACCTCAGGGACTAGCGGGAGGAATTGAGCAGTTCTTC.

As concerns this clone: The junction departs from the called germline gene at one end, perhaps through a read error. The chain carries TRBV3-1 (or the pseudogene TRBV3-2) and TRBJ2-1; 8 bases fit TRBD2. CDR1 and CDR2 (germline): LGHDT, YNNKEL (reference sequence). The CDR3 runs 16 residues. The CDR3 here is CASRQGIGRGYNEQFF. In nucleotides, the CDR3 is TGTGCCAGCAGGCAAGGAATCGGGAGGGGCTACAATGAGCAGTTCTTC.

The V gene is TRBV7-9, the J gene TRBJ2-2; TRBD2 matches 9 bases. Germline values: CDR1 SEHNR, CDR2 FQNEAQ (reference sequence). With V trimmed by 5 bases and J by 2 bases, 6 bases remained unmatched. This CDR3 contains 16 residues. This chain's CDR3 is CASSPPGLANTGELFF. CDR3 coding DNA: TGTGCCAGCAGCCCCCCGGGACTAGCAAACACCGGGGAGCTGTTTTTT.

The V call is TRBV27, the J call TRBJ2-7, with 13 bases matching TRBD2. CDR1 MNHEY and CDR2 SMNVEV come from the germline V gene (reference sequence). V was pared by 2 bases and J by 2 bases, with 6 bases of the junction left unmatched. The CDR3 contains 17 residues. CDR3 nucleotide sequence: TGTGCCAGCAGTTTAAACCCCGGGACTAGCGGGACCTACGAGCAGTACTTC. Encoded protein: CASSLNPGTSGTYEQYF.

CDR3 DNA sequence: TGTGCCAGCAGTGCCGTTAGAGGTGGTGGGAGCGAGCAGTACTTC. Translating gives CASSAVRGGGSEQYF. The V and J genes are TRBV28 and TRBJ2-7; possibly TRBD2 for D (5 bases). The V gene's germline CDR1 is MDHEN and CDR2 SYDVKM. CDR3 length: 15 amino acids. V gave up 5 bases and J gave up 6 bases, with 20 bases separating them.

The V gene is TRBV19, the J gene TRBJ2-7; D is uncertain. V lost 0 bases and J 2 bases, leaving 11 bases between the germline ends. CDR1 and CDR2 from the germline V gene are LNHDA and SQIVND (reference sequence). The CDR3 runs to 15 residues. The chain's CDR3 is CASSIDGVTTYEQYF. The CDR3 DNA follows: TGTGCCAGTAGTATAGATGGTGTCACTACCTACGAGCAGTACTTC.

V is TRBV5-4 and J is TRBJ1-1; D possibly corresponds to TRBD1 (6 bases). The CDR3 sequence is 12 residues long. Germline-derived CDR1 and CDR2 are SGHNT and YYREEE (reference sequence). Trimming left V 4 bases short and J 8 bases short, with 12 bases between. CDR3 sequence reads: CASSPITGEAFF. The CDR3 nucleotides are TGTGCCAGCAGCCCAATAACAGGGGAAGCTTTCTTT.

The chain uses TRBV23-1 and TRBJ1-1, with TRBD1 matching over 7 bases. TRBV23-1 carries the ORF label, with uncertain function. The CDR3 covers 13 residues. After removal of 0 bases from V and 9 bases from J, the junction contained 4 bases not matched to a gene. The CDR3 protein is CASSQSRGQKAFF. CDR3 bases: TGCGCCAGCAGTCAATCACGGGGACAGAAAGCTTTCTTT.

The CDR3 coding sequence is TGTGCCAGCAGTCCCTTCGGGGAATCAGCCAAAAACATTCAGTACTTC. Its translation is CASSPFGESAKNIQYF. This chain uses TRBV27 with TRBJ2-4; D perhaps matches TRBD2 (5 bases). Trimming stripped 5 bases from V and 0 bases from J, with 14 bases between. CDR1 and CDR2 from the germline V gene are MNHEY and SMNVEV (reference sequence). The CDR3 is 16 amino acids.

V and J are TRBV6-5 and TRBJ1-2; D is ambiguous. Trimming took 0 bases from V and 2 from J, leaving 10 bases between them. The CDR3 runs 15 residues. CDR1 is MNHEY, CDR2 SVGAGI, per germline. Written as DNA, the CDR3 is TGTGCCAGCAGTTACTCGATAGCCGGGAACTATGGCTACACCTTC. Residues: CASSYSIAGNYGYTF.

This clone was seen once. V is TRBV6-4 and J is TRBJ2-1, with D maybe TRBD2 (5 bases). Germline V CDR1 and CDR2: MRHNA, SNTAGT. The CDR3 spans 14 residues. Deletions cut 9 bases from V and 0 bases from J, with 12 bases between. This chain's CDR3 is CASQEVSSYNEQFF. Here the CDR3 DNA reads TGTGCCAGTCAGGAGGTTAGCTCCTACAATGAGCAGTTCTTC.

The chain is built from TRBV6-4 and TRBJ2-1; 10 bases are shared with TRBD2. The CDR3 loop spans 14 amino acids. Germline trimming cut 0 bases from V and 7 bases from J; bases unmatched to any gene: 0. Germline values: CDR1 MRHNA, CDR2 SNTAGT. CDR3 loop: CASSDSSGGNEQFF. CDR3 nucleotide sequence: TGTGCCAGCAGTGACTCTAGCGGGGGGAATGAGCAGTTCTTC.

The gene calls are TRBV9 and TRBJ2-7; D not certain. Germline V gene data show CDR1 as SGDLS and CDR2 as YYNGEE. There are 13 residues in the CDR3. The V and J ends lost 0 bases and 7 bases respectively, with 11 bases between them. The CDR3 spells CASSVGSQEEQYF. CDR3 coding DNA: TGTGCCAGCAGCGTAGGTAGTCAGGAAGAGCAGTACTTC.

The V call is TRBV5-1, the J call TRBJ2-3; tentatively, D is TRBD1 (6 bases). The V end was cut by 4 bases, the J end by 1 base, with 13 bases between. CDR1 and CDR2 from the germline V gene are SGHRS and YFSETQ. CDR3 length: 15 amino acids. This chain's CDR3 is CASSPQGIGTDTQYF. The CDR3 DNA follows: TGCGCCAGCAGCCCCCAGGGGATCGGCACAGATACGCAGTATTTT.

This clone was seen many times. This chain links TRBV5-1 with TRBJ2-7, with D perhaps matching TRBD2 (5 bases). From germline, CDR1 is SGHRS and CDR2 YFSETQ. The V end lost 0 bases, the J end lost 0 bases, and 10 bases lay between the germline ends. The CDR3 covers 15 residues. The CDR3 coding sequence is TGCGCCAGCAGCTTGGAAACTGGGAGCTCCTACGAGCAGTACTTC. This translates into CASSLETGSSYEQYF.

CDR3 region: CASSLLGSGNTIYF. CDR3 in DNA: TGTGCCAGCAGCCTTCTAGGCTCTGGAAACACCATATATTTT. The gene calls are TRBV13 and TRBJ1-3; D is undetermined. Germline CDR1 PRHDT, CDR2 FYEKMQ (reference sequence). The CDR3 runs 14 residues. V lost 5 bases to trimming and J lost 0 bases, with 8 bases between them.

This chain joins TRBV15 and TRBJ1-1, with D possibly matching TRBD1 (5 bases). The V gene's germline CDR1 is LNHNV and CDR2 YYDKDF (reference sequence). The CDR3 loop spans 14 amino acids. V was shortened by 4 bases and J by 2 bases, with 11 bases between the two germline ends. This CDR3 reads CATSIGTLNTEAFF. The DNA of the CDR3 is TGTGCCACCAGCATTGGGACTCTTAACACTGAAGCTTTCTTT. Using reference TRBV15 and TRBJ1-1 for the parts outside the CDR3, the full variable domain is DAMVIQNPRYQVTQFGKPVTLSCSQTLNHNVMYWYQQKSSQAPKLLFHYYDKDFNNEADTPDNFQSRRPNTSFCFLDIRSPGLGDTAMYLCATSIGTLNTEAFFGQGTRLTVV.

This clone has only one observation. The V call is TRBV27, the J call TRBJ2-7; no clear D gene. CDR1 and CDR2 from the germline V gene are MNHEY and SMNVEV (reference sequence). This CDR3 contains 10 residues. V was shortened by 9 bases and J by 3 bases, with 6 bases between the two germline ends. This CDR3 reads CASGDYEQYF. In DNA, the CDR3 is TGTGCCAGTGGAGACTACGAGCAGTACTTC.

The table lists this clone with a count of one. The V and J genes are TRBV7-9 and TRBJ1-6, with TRBD1 as a possible D gene (5 bases). The CDR3 is 13 amino acids. Germline CDR1 SEHNR, CDR2 FQNEAQ (reference sequence). Trimming cost V 3 bases and J 10 bases, with 10 bases left between them. CDR3 in amino acids: CASSLGPASPLHF. Written as DNA, the CDR3 is TGTGCCAGCAGCTTGGGGCCTGCATCACCCCTCCACTTT.